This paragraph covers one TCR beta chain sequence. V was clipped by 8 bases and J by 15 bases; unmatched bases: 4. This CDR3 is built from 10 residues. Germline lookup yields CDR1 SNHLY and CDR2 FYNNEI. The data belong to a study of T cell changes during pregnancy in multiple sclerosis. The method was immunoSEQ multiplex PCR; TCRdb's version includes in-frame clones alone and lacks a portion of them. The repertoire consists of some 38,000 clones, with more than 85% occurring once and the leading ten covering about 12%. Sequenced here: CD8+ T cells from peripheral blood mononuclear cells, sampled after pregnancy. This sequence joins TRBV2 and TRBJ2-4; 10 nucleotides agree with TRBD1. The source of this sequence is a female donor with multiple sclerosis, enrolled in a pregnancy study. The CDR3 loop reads CASRGQGSYF. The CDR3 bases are TGTGCCAGCCGGGGACAGGGGTCGTACTTC.